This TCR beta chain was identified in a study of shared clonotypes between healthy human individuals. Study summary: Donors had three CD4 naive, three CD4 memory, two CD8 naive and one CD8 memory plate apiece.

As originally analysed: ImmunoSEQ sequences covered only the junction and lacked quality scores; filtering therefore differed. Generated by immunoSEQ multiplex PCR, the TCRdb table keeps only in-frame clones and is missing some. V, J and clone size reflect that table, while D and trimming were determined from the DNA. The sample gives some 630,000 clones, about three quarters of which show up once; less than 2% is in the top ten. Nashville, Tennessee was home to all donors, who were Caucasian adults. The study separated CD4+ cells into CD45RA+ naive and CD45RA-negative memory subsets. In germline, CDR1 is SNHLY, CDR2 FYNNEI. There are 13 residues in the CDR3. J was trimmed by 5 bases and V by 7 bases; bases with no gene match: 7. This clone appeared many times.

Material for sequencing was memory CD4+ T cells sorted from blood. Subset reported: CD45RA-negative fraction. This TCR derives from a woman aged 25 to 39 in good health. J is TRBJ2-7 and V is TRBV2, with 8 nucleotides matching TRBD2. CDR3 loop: CASIREGPHEQYF. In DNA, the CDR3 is TGTGCCAGCATCCGGGAGGGGCCCCACGAGCAGTACTTC.